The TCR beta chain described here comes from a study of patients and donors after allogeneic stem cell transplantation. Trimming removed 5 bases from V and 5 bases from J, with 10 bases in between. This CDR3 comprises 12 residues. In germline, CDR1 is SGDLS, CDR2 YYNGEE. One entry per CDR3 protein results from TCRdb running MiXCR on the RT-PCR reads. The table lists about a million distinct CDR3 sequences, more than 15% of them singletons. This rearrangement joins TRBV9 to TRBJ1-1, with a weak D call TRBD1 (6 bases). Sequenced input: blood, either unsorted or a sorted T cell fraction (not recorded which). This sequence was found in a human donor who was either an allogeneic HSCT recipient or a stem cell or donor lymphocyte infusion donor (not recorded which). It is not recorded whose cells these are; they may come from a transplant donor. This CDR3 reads CASSTGWTEAFF. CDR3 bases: TGTGCCAGCAGTACAGGGTGGACTGAAGCTTTCTTT.